This T cell receptor beta chain came from a study of blood T cell repertoires in COVID-19. Study summary: The United States, Italy and Spain were the sources of the acute and convalescent COVID-19 samples. PBMCs, B-cell-depleted T cells, or T cells were the source of the cDNA or gDNA that made up the material.

Sequenced by immunoSEQ multiplex PCR; TCRdb stores in-frame clones only, minus some. The top ten clones hold 15% to 20% of a sample with under 30,000 clones, 86% of them seen once. Germline V gives CDR1 SEHNR, CDR2 FQNEAQ (reference sequence). V was cut by 3 bases and J by 1 base, with 15 bases left in between. There are 16 residues in the CDR3. The receptor was derived from a human donor with acute or convalescent COVID-19. The donor label of this sample is uncertain. Input material: peripheral blood. The rearrangement uses TRBV7-9 and TRBJ1-1; maybe TRBD1 (6 bases). In nucleotides, the CDR3 is TGTGCCAGCAGCTTGAGCAGGGCCAGGGGGAACACTGAAGCTTTCTTT. Its translation: CASSLSRARGNTEAFF.